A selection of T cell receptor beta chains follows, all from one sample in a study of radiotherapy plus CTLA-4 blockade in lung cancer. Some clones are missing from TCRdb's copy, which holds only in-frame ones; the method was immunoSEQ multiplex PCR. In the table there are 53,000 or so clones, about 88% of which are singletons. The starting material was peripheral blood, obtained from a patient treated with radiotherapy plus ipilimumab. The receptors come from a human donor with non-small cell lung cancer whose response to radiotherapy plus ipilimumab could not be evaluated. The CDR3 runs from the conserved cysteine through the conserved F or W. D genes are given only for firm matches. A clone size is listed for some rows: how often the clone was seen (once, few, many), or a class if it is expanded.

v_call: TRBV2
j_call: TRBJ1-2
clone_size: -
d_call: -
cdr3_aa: CASSGQHVYGYTF
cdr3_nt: TGTGCCAGCAGTGGACAGCACGTCTATGGCTACACCTTC

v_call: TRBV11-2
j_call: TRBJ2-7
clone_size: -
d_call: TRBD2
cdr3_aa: CASSLGLAGGYEQYF
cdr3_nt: TGTGCCAGCAGCTTAGGACTAGCGGGAGGTTACGAGCAGTACTTC

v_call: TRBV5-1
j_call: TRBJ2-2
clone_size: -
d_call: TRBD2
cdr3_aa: CASRGLVERELFF
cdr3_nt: TGCGCCAGCAGGGGACTAGTTGAACGGGAGCTGTTTTTT

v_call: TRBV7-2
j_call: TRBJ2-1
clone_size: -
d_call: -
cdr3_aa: CASSLGLSQNEQFF
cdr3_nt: TGTGCCAGCAGCCTGGGACTCTCACAAAATGAGCAGTTCTTC

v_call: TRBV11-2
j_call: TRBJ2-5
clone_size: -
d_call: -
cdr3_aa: CASSYRAETQYF
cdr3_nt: TGTGCCAGCAGCTACAGGGCGGAGACCCAGTACTTC

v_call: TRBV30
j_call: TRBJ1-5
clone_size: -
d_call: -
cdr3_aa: CAWSKWGDGQPQHF
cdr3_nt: TGTGCCTGGAGTAAATGGGGAGATGGTCAGCCCCAGCATTTT

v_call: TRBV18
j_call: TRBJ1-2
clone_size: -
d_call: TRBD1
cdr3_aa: CASSPQQTGSGLDGYTF
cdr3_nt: TGTGCCAGCTCACCCCAACAGACAGGGAGTGGGTTAGATGGCTACACCTTC

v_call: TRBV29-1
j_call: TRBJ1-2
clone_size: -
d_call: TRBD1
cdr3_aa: CSVTGGGFYGYTF
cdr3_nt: TGCAGCGTGACAGGGGGCGGGTTTTATGGCTACACCTTC

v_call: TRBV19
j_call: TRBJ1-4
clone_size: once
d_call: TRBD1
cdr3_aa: CASSVGQVREKLFF
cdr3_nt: TGTGCCAGTAGTGTGGGACAGGTCAGAGAAAAACTGTTTTTT

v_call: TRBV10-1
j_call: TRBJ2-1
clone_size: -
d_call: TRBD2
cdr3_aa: CASSAGTSGRAEQFF
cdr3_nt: TGCGCCAGCAGCGCCGGGACTAGCGGGAGGGCTGAGCAGTTCTTC

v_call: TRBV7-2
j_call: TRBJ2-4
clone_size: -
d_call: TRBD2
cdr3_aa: CASSRRGRAENIQYF
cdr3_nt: TGTGCCAGCAGCCGCCGCGGGAGGGCCGAAAACATTCAGTACTTC

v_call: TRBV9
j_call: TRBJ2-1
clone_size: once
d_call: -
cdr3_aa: CASSVESARNEQFF
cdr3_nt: TGTGCCAGCAGCGTAGAATCGGCGAGGAATGAGCAGTTCTTC

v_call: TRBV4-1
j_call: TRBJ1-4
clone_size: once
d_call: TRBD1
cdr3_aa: CASSQGGSQGAGNEKLFF
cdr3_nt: TGCGCCAGCAGCCAAGGGGGATCTCAGGGGGCGGGTAATGAAAAACTGTTTTTT

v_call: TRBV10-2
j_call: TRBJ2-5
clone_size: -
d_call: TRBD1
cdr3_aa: CASLGQGDFQETQYF
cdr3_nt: TGCGCCAGCCTGGGACAGGGGGACTTTCAAGAGACCCAGTACTTC

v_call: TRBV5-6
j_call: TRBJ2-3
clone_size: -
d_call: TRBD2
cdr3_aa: CASSFFAGGPTDTQYF
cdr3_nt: TGTGCCAGCAGCTTTTTTGCGGGGGGGCCCACAGATACGCAGTATTTT

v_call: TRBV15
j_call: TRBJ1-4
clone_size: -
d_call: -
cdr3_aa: CATSNRLGYEKLFF
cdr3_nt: TGTGCCACATCAAACAGGCTGGGGTATGAAAAACTGTTTTTT

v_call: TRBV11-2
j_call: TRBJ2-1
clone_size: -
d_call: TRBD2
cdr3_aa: CASSLDLAGGVRRQFF
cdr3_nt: TGTGCCAGCAGCTTAGATCTAGCGGGAGGGGTCAGGCGGCAGTTCTTC

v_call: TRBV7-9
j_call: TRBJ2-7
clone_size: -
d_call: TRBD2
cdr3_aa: CASSPGLAGGRAEREQYF
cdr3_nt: TGTGCCAGCAGTCCCGGACTAGCGGGAGGCCGGGCGGAGCGGGAGCAGTACTTC

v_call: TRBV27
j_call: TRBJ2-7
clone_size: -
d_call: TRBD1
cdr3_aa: CASSALPGQGAYEQYF
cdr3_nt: TGTGCCAGCAGTGCCCTCCCCGGACAGGGGGCCTACGAGCAGTACTTC

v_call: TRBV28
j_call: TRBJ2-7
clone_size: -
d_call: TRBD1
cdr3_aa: CASTPPGQGYEQYF
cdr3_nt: TGTGCCAGCACCCCCCCGGGACAGGGCTACGAGCAGTACTTC

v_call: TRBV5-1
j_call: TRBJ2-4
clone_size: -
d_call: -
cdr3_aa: CASSLAGGRNIQYF
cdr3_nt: TGCGCCAGCAGCTTGGCTGGAGGCCGGAACATTCAGTACTTC

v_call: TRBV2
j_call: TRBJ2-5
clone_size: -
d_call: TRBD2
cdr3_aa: CASGLAKETQYF
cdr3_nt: TGTGCCAGCGGACTAGCGAAAGAGACCCAGTACTTC

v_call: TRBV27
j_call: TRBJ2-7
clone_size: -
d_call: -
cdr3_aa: CASSFYGQPYEQYF
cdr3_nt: TGTGCCAGCAGTTTTTATGGACAGCCCTACGAGCAGTACTTC

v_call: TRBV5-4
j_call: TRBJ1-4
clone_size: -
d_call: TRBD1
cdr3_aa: CASHRGHPTATNEKLFF
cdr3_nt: TGTGCCAGCCACAGGGGCCACCCTACGGCAACTAATGAAAAACTGTTTTTT

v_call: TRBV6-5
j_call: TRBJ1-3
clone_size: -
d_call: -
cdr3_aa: CASSPRGEGNTIYF
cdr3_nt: TGTGCCAGCAGTCCTCGGGGGGAAGGAAACACCATATATTTT

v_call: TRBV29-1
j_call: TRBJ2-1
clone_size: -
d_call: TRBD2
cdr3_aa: CSVSGGAEIHEQFF
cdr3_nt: TGCAGCGTTAGCGGGGGGGCGGAGATCCATGAGCAGTTCTTC

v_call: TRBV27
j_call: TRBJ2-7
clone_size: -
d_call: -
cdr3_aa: CASRPQTHEQYF
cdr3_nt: TGTGCCAGCAGACCGCAGACTCACGAGCAGTACTTC

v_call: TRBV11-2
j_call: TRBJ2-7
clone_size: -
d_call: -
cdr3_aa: CASSLIRRSYEQYF
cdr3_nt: TGTGCCAGCAGCCTGATCAGGCGCTCCTACGAGCAGTACTTC

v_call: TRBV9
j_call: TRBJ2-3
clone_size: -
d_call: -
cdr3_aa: CASTVGGLSTDTQYF
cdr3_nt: TGTGCCAGCACCGTCGGCGGGCTTAGCACAGATACGCAGTATTTT

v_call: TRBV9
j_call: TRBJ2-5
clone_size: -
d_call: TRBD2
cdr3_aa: CASSDLAGSGETQYF
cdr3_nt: TGTGCCAGCAGCGACTTAGCGGGTTCGGGAGAGACCCAGTACTTC

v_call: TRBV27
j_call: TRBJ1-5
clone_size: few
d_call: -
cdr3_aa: CASSLSGQGQPQHF
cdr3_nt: TGTGCCAGCAGTTTATCTGGGCAGGGTCAGCCCCAGCATTTT

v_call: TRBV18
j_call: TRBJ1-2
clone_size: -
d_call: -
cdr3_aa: CASSPLRTASPNYGYTF
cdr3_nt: TGTGCCAGCTCACCACTTAGGACAGCCAGCCCTAACTATGGCTACACCTTC

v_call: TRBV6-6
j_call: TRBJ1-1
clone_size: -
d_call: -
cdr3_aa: CASRPGGGNTEAFF
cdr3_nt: TGTGCCAGCAGGCCCGGGGGTGGGAACACTGAAGCTTTCTTT

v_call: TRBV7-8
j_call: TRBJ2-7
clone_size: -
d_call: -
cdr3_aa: CASSSAGDLKEQYF
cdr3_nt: TGTGCCAGCAGCTCCGCGGGCGACCTTAAAGAGCAGTACTTC

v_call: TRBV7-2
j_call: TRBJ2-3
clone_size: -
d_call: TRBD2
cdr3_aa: CASSLVVSGIGGTDTQYF
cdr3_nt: TGTGCCAGCAGCTTAGTTGTTAGCGGGATCGGCGGCACAGATACGCAGTATTTT

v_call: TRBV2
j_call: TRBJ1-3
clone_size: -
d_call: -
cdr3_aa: CASTLGGNTIYF
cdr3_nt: TGTGCCAGCACACTCGGTGGAAACACCATATATTTT

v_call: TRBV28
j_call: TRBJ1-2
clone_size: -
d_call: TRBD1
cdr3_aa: CASSLPDRDGGYTF
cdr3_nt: TGTGCCAGCAGTTTACCCGACAGGGACGGTGGCTACACCTTC

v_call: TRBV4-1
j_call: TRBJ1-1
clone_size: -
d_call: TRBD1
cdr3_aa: CASSRDRGPVEAFF
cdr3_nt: TGCGCCAGCAGCCGGGACAGGGGGCCCGTTGAAGCTTTCTTT

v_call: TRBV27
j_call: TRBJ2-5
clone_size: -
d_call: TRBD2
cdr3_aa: CASSLRGSGMPQETQYF
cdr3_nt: TGTGCCAGCAGTTTACGAGGCAGCGGGATGCCCCAAGAGACCCAGTACTTC

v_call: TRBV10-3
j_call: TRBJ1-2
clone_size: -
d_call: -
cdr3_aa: CAISTQGYGYTF
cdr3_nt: TGTGCCATCAGTACACAGGGATATGGCTACACCTTC

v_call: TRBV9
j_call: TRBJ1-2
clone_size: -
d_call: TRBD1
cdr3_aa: CASSEWDRATDGYTF
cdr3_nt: TGTGCCAGCAGCGAATGGGACAGGGCGACCGATGGCTACACCTTC

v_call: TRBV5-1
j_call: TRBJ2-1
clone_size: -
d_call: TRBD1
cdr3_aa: CASSSTPRTGGRDEQFF
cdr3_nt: TGCGCCAGCAGCTCCACCCCTCGGACAGGGGGGAGGGATGAGCAGTTCTTC

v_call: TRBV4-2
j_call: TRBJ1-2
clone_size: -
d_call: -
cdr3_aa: CASSQGGGPYGYTF
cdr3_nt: TGTGCCAGCAGCCAAGGGGGGGGGCCTTATGGCTACACCTTC

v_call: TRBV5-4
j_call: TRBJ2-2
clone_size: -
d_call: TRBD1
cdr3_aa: CASSSGQGFTGELFF
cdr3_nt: TGTGCCAGCAGCTCGGGACAGGGGTTCACCGGGGAGCTGTTTTTT

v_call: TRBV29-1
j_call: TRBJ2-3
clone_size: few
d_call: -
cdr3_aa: CSVLERERFADTQYF
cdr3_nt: TGCAGCGTTCTGGAGCGAGAAAGGTTCGCAGATACGCAGTATTTT

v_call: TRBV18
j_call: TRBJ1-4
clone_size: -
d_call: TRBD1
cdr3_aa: CASSLDQGDEKLFF
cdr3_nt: TGTGCCAGCTCACTCGATCAGGGGGATGAAAAACTGTTTTTT

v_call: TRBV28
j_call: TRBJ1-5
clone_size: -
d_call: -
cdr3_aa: CASSFPSPGNQPQHF
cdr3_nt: TGTGCCAGCAGTTTCCCCTCCCCGGGCAATCAGCCCCAGCATTTT

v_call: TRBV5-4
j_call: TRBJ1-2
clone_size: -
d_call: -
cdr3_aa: CASSGGGTNYGYTF
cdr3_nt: TGTGCCAGCAGCGGCGGGGGTACTAACTATGGCTACACCTTC

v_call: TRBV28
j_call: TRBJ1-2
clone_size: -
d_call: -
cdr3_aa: CASGGSGTNGYTF
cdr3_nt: TGTGCCAGCGGAGGGTCTGGAACTAATGGCTACACCTTC

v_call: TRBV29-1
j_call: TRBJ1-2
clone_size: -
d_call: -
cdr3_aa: CSAWTTSYYGYTF
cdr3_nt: TGCAGCGCGTGGACAACGAGCTACTATGGCTACACCTTC

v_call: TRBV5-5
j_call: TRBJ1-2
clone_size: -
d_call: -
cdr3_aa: CASSLGGSPRGNGYTF
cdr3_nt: TGTGCCAGCAGCTTGGGGGGCAGCCCCAGGGGTAATGGCTACACCTTC

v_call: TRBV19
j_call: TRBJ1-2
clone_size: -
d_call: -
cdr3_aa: CASSTPGKLPYGYTF
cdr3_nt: TGTGCCAGTAGTACCCCAGGCAAACTCCCCTATGGCTACACCTTC

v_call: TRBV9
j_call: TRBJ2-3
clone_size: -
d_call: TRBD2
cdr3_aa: CASSVLAGGPDTQYF
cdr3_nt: TGTGCCAGCAGCGTTCTAGCGGGGGGGCCTGATACGCAGTATTTT

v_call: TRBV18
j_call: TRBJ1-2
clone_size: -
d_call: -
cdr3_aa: CASSPGAGFEVDGYTF
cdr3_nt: TGTGCCAGCTCACCAGGGGCAGGGTTTGAGGTCGATGGCTACACCTTC

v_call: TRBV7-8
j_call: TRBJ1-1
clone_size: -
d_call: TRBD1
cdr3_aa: CASSLTTGANTEAFF
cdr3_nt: TGTGCCAGCAGCTTAACGACAGGGGCGAACACTGAAGCTTTCTTT

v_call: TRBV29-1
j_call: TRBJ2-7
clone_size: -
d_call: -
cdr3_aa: CSVGPGDYEQYF
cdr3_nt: TGCAGCGTTGGGCCAGGTGACTACGAGCAGTACTTC

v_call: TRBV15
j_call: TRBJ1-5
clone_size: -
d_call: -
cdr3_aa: CATSSGGIGHSQHF
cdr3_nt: TGTGCCACCAGCTCCGGGGGGATTGGCCATTCCCAGCATTTT

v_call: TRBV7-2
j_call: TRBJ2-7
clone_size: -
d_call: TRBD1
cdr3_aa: CASSSGTGRYEQYF
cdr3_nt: TGTGCCAGCAGCTCCGGGACAGGGAGGTACGAGCAGTACTTC

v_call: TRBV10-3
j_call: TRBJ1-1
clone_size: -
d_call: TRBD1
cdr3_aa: CAIRGTELTEAFF
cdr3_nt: TGTGCCATCAGGGGGACAGAACTGACTGAAGCTTTCTTT

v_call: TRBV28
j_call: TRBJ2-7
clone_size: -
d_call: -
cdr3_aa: CASSSTGRHSYEQYF
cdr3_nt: TGTGCCAGCAGTTCCACAGGACGGCACTCCTACGAGCAGTACTTC